The rows below give T cell receptor beta chains drawn from one sample of a study of blood T cell repertoires in COVID-19. Generated by immunoSEQ multiplex PCR, the TCRdb table keeps only in-frame clones and is missing some. Here the sample spans just over 95,000 clones, about 83% being singletons. Sequenced sample: peripheral blood. These receptors all stem from a human donor in a cohort sampled during active COVID-19. Each CDR3 is given with its conserved first and last residue. Each record gives: CDR3 length, D gene, clone size, J gene, V gene, CDR3 protein, CDR3 DNA. A D gene is named only where the DNA matches it firmly. The size field is filled for only some rows; it gives once, few, many or a size class.

cdr3_length: 14
d_call: TRBD1
clone_size: NA
j_call: TRBJ1-1
v_call: TRBV5-8
cdr3_aa: CASSRRQGDAEAFF
cdr3_nt: TGTGCCAGCAGCCGAAGACAGGGGGACGCTGAAGCTTTCTTT

cdr3_length: 16
d_call: NA
clone_size: NA
j_call: TRBJ1-6
v_call: TRBV4-1
cdr3_aa: CASSQDMGTFGSPLHF
cdr3_nt: TGCGCCAGCAGCCAAGACATGGGGACATTCGGTTCACCCCTCCACTTT

cdr3_length: 14
d_call: TRBD1
clone_size: NA
j_call: TRBJ2-3
v_call: TRBV27
cdr3_aa: CASSFRGLADTQYF
cdr3_nt: TGTGCCAGCAGTTTCAGGGGGCTTGCAGATACGCAGTATTTT

cdr3_length: 13
d_call: TRBD2
clone_size: NA
j_call: TRBJ2-7
v_call: TRBV18
cdr3_aa: CASSPQAGDEQYF
cdr3_nt: TGTGCCAGCTCACCACAAGCGGGAGACGAGCAGTACTTC

cdr3_length: 12
d_call: TRBD1
clone_size: NA
j_call: TRBJ2-7
v_call: TRBV10-3
cdr3_aa: CAIGTGSYEQYF
cdr3_nt: TGTGCCATCGGGACAGGGAGTTACGAGCAGTACTTC

cdr3_length: 12
d_call: NA
clone_size: NA
j_call: TRBJ2-5
v_call: TRBV6-2/TRBV6-3
cdr3_aa: CASSLQFETQYF
cdr3_nt: TGTGCCAGCAGTTTACAGTTTGAGACCCAGTACTTC

cdr3_length: 17
d_call: NA
clone_size: few
j_call: TRBJ1-3
v_call: TRBV24-1
cdr3_aa: CATSDLAPYREGYTIYF
cdr3_nt: TGTGCCACCAGTGATTTGGCCCCTTACAGGGAAGGTTACACCATATATTTT

cdr3_length: 15
d_call: TRBD1
clone_size: NA
j_call: TRBJ1-1
v_call: TRBV2
cdr3_aa: CASSEGQGSHTEAFF
cdr3_nt: TGTGCCAGCAGTGAGGGACAGGGGTCCCACACTGAAGCTTTCTTT

cdr3_length: 14
d_call: NA
clone_size: NA
j_call: TRBJ1-3
v_call: TRBV27
cdr3_aa: CASSFSAGGNTIYF
cdr3_nt: TGTGCCAGCAGTTTCTCGGCAGGGGGAAACACCATATATTTT

cdr3_length: 14
d_call: NA
clone_size: NA
j_call: TRBJ1-1
v_call: TRBV9
cdr3_aa: CASSVDGERTEAFF
cdr3_nt: TGTGCCAGCAGCGTAGACGGGGAGAGGACTGAAGCTTTCTTT

cdr3_length: 15
d_call: NA
clone_size: NA
j_call: TRBJ1-1
v_call: TRBV6-5
cdr3_aa: CASSRVVVIDTEAFF
cdr3_nt: TGTGCCAGCAGTCGAGTTGTAGTCATCGACACTGAAGCTTTCTTT

cdr3_length: 16
d_call: TRBD2
clone_size: NA
j_call: TRBJ2-1
v_call: TRBV6-2/TRBV6-3
cdr3_aa: CASSYASGRSYNEQFF
cdr3_nt: TGTGCCAGCAGTTACGCTAGCGGGAGGTCATACAATGAGCAGTTCTTC

cdr3_length: 15
d_call: NA
clone_size: NA
j_call: TRBJ1-1
v_call: TRBV4-2
cdr3_aa: CASSPATGMNTEAFF
cdr3_nt: TGTGCCAGCAGCCCAGCCACAGGAATGAACACTGAAGCTTTCTTT

cdr3_length: 16
d_call: TRBD1
clone_size: NA
j_call: TRBJ1-5
v_call: TRBV19
cdr3_aa: CASSQPGQGRNQPQHF
cdr3_nt: TGTGCCAGTAGCCAGCCGGGACAGGGACGCAATCAGCCCCAGCATTTT

cdr3_length: 14
d_call: NA
clone_size: NA
j_call: TRBJ1-1
v_call: TRBV2
cdr3_aa: CASSDLKGITEAFF
cdr3_nt: TGTGCCAGCAGTGATTTAAAGGGGATCACTGAAGCTTTCTTT

cdr3_length: 12
d_call: NA
clone_size: NA
j_call: TRBJ2-1
v_call: TRBV18
cdr3_aa: CASSPRGGEQFF
cdr3_nt: TGTGCCAGCTCACCAAGGGGGGGGGAGCAGTTCTTC

cdr3_length: 15
d_call: TRBD1
clone_size: NA
j_call: TRBJ1-1
v_call: TRBV5-8
cdr3_aa: CASSPRTGQNTEAFF
cdr3_nt: TGTGCCAGCAGCCCCAGGACAGGCCAGAACACTGAAGCTTTCTTT

cdr3_length: 14
d_call: NA
clone_size: NA
j_call: TRBJ1-5
v_call: TRBV29-1
cdr3_aa: CSVTTQGSNQPQHF
cdr3_nt: TGCAGCGTTACTACTCAGGGGTCCAATCAGCCCCAGCATTTT

cdr3_length: 16
d_call: NA
clone_size: NA
j_call: TRBJ2-1
v_call: TRBV7-2
cdr3_aa: CASSLAGLISYNEQFF
cdr3_nt: TGTGCCAGCAGCTTAGCGGGGCTGATCTCCTACAATGAGCAGTTCTTC

cdr3_length: 13
d_call: NA
clone_size: few
j_call: TRBJ1-3
v_call: TRBV10-3
cdr3_aa: CAITSNSGNTIYF
cdr3_nt: TGTGCCATTACATCAAACTCTGGAAACACCATATATTTT

cdr3_length: 14
d_call: NA
clone_size: NA
j_call: TRBJ1-1
v_call: TRBV27
cdr3_aa: CASSFSGVNTEAFF
cdr3_nt: TGTGCCAGCAGCTTTTCAGGGGTGAACACTGAAGCTTTCTTT

cdr3_length: 16
d_call: NA
clone_size: NA
j_call: TRBJ1-3
v_call: TRBV5-1
cdr3_aa: CASSLAGGSSGNTIYF
cdr3_nt: TGCGCCAGCAGCTTGGCCGGGGGGTCCTCTGGAAACACCATATATTTT

cdr3_length: 14
d_call: NA
clone_size: NA
j_call: TRBJ2-7
v_call: TRBV13
cdr3_aa: CASSIGDNSYEQYF
cdr3_nt: TGTGCCAGCAGCATAGGGGACAACTCCTACGAGCAGTACTTC

cdr3_length: 15
d_call: NA
clone_size: NA
j_call: TRBJ2-5
v_call: TRBV7-6
cdr3_aa: CASSLAIGSGETQYF
cdr3_nt: TGTGCCAGCAGCTTAGCGATAGGGTCGGGGGAGACCCAGTACTTC

cdr3_length: 16
d_call: NA
clone_size: NA
j_call: TRBJ1-2
v_call: TRBV7-9
cdr3_aa: CASSLGGMGLIYGYTF
cdr3_nt: TGTGCCAGCAGCTTAGGCGGGATGGGGCTAATTTATGGCTACACCTTC

cdr3_length: 13
d_call: NA
clone_size: once
j_call: TRBJ1-1
v_call: TRBV6-5
cdr3_aa: CASSPTANTEAFF
cdr3_nt: TGTGCCAGCAGTCCGACAGCGAACACTGAAGCTTTCTTT

cdr3_length: 12
d_call: NA
clone_size: NA
j_call: TRBJ2-5
v_call: TRBV5-1
cdr3_aa: CASKQASETQYF
cdr3_nt: TGCGCCAGTAAACAGGCTTCTGAGACCCAGTACTTC

cdr3_length: 14
d_call: NA
clone_size: NA
j_call: TRBJ2-7
v_call: TRBV7-9
cdr3_aa: CASRNGTLSYEQYF
cdr3_nt: TGTGCCAGCCGTAATGGGACATTATCCTACGAGCAGTACTTC

cdr3_length: 17
d_call: NA
clone_size: NA
j_call: TRBJ1-3
v_call: TRBV6-6
cdr3_aa: CASSPQTGSGSGNTIYF
cdr3_nt: TGTGCCAGCAGTCCTCAAACAGGGTCTGGCTCTGGAAACACCATATATTTT

cdr3_length: 16
d_call: NA
clone_size: NA
j_call: TRBJ2-1
v_call: TRBV7-3
cdr3_aa: CASSLRGGGLNNEQFF
cdr3_nt: TGTGCCAGCAGCTTAAGGGGTGGCGGGCTTAACAATGAGCAGTTCTTC